These T cell receptor beta chains were read from a single sample in a study of T-cell reconstitution after alpha-beta-depleted transplantation in children. In TCRdb, the PCR reads were re-called with MiXCR into one record per CDR3 protein. The sample comprises 700,000 to 950,000 distinct CDR3 sequences, under 20% of which are singletons, and 5% rests with the top ten. The source material was PBMCs, mostly from graft donor cells, sampled 360 days after TCRalphabeta/CD19-depleted stem cell transplant. The receptors come from a male patient between 10 and 17 years old who had a stem cell transplant for acute lymphoblastic leukemia, so the T cells may come from the graft donor. CDR3s include the opening cysteine and the closing phenylalanine or tryptophan. Each record gives: V gene, CDR3 length, CDR3 protein.

TRBV9,16,CASSRTTSANTGELFF
TRBV12-3/TRBV12-4,12,CASRKYREAQYF
TRBV7-9,14,CASSQGVVNQPQHF
TRBV27,13,CASSCPGCEGYTF
TRBV6-1,16,CASTLRAGLYVYEQYF
TRBV4-1,17,CASSLGTSGRAENEQYF
TRBV19,14,CASSIYLTTLGAFF
TRBV25-1,15,CASSGEGGPNNEQFF
TRBV5-1,16,CASRIPGTGGSYEQYF
TRBV20-1,16,CSARSVTSGRTREQYF
TRBV4-1,15,CASSQGDRNNSPLHF
TRBV20-1,12,CSARRGNTEAFF
TRBV5-1,18,CASSQHDRGVVAGNIQYF
TRBV7-3,14,CASSSGLRRDEQFF
TRBV29-1,15,CSVVGQGENTGELFF
TRBV9,16,CASSLKDRGLGNTIYF
TRBV19,20,CASSTQDRGRSSGFTDTQYF
TRBV20-1,14,CSAPPAEIQETQYF
TRBV12-5,22,CASGFLPLGLAGEFERTYEQYF
TRBV11-2,13,CASSVLLSNEQFF
TRBV15,15,CATSSQGTVNQPQHF
TRBV12-3/TRBV12-4,14,CASRLAQSYNEQFF
TRBV27,16,CASSSHRTGGYTEAFF